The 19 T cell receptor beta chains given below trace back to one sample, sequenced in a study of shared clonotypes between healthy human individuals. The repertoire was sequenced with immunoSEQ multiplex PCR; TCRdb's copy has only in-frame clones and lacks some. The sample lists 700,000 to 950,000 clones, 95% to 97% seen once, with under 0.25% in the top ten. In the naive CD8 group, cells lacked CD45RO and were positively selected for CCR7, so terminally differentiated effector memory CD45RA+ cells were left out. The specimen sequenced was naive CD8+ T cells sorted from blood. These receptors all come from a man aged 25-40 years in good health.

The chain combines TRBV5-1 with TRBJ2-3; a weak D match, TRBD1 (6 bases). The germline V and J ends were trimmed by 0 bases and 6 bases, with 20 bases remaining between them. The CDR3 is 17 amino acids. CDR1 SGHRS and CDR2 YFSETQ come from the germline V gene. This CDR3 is CASSLADLGAGVDTQYF. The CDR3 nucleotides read TGCGCCAGCAGCTTGGCCGATCTTGGGGCAGGGGTGGATACGCAGTATTTT.

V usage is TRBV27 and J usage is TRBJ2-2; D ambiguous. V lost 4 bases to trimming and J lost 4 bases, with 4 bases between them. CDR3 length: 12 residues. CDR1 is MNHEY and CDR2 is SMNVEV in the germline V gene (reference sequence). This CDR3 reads CASSSLTGELFF. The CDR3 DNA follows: TGTGCCAGCAGTTCTCTCACCGGGGAGCTGTTTTTT.

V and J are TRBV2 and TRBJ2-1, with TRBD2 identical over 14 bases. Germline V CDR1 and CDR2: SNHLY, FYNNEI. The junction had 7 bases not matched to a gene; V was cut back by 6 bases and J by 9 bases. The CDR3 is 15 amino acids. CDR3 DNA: TGTGCCAGCAGGGAGGGGACTAGCGGGGGTGGTGAGCAGTTCTTC. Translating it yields CASREGTSGGGEQFF.

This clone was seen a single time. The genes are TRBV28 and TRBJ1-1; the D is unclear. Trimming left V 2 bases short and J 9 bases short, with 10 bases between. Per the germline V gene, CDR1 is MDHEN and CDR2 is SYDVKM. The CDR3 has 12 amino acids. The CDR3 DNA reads TGTGCCAGCAGTTTAACATTACCCAAAGCTTTCTTT. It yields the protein CASSLTLPKAFF.

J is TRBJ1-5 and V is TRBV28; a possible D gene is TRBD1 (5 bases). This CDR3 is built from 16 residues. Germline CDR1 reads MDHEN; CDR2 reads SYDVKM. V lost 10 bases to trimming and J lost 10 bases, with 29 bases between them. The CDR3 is CATLLGGGFSGTPQHF. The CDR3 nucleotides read TGTGCCACCCTTTTGGGGGGAGGTTTTAGCGGCACCCCCCAGCATTTT.

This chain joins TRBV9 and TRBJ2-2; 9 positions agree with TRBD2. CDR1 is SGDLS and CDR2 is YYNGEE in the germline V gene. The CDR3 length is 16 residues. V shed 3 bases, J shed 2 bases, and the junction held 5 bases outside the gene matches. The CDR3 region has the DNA TGTGCCAGCAGCGCGTTAGCGGGGGCAAACACCGGGGAGCTGTTTTTT. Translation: CASSALAGANTGELFF.

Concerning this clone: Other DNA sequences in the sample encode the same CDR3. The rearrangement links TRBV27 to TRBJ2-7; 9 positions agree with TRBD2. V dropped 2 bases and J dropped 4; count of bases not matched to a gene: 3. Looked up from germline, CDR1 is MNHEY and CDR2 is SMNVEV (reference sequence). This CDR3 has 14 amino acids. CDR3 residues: CASSLASGTYEQYF. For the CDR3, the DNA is TGTGCCAGCAGTTTAGCTAGCGGGACTTACGAGCAGTACTTC.

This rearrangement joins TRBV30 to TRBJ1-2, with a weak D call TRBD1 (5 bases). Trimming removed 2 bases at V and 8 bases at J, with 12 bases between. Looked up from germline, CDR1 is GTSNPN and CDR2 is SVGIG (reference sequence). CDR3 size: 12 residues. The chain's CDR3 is CAWSPTSGGYTF. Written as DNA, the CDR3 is TGTGCCTGGAGTCCAACCTCAGGGGGCTACACCTTC.

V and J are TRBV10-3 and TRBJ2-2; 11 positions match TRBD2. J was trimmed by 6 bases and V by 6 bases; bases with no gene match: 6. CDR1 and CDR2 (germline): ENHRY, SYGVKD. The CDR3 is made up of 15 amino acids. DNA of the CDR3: TGTGCCATCAGGGAACTAGCGGGAGCCTCCGGGGAGCTGTTTTTT. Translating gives CAIRELAGASGELFF.

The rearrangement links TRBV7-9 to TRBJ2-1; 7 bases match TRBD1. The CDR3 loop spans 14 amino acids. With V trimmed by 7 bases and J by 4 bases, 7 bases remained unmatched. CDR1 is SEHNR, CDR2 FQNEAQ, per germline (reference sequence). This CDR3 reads CASTATGNYNEQFF. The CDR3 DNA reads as TGTGCCAGCACCGCGACAGGGAATTACAATGAGCAGTTCTTC.

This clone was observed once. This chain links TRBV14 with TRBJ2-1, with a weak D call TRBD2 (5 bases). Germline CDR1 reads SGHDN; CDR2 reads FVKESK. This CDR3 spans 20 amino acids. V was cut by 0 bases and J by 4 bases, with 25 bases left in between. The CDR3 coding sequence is TGTGCCAGCAGCCAAGAATGGTCGGTGGCTTCAGGAGGTCCTTACAATGAGCAGTTCTTC. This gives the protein CASSQEWSVASGGPYNEQFF.

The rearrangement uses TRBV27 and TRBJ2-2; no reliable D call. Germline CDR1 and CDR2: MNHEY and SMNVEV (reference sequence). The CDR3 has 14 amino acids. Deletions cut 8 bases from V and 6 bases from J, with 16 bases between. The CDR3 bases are TGTGCCAGCCGTCCCGGGTTAGGAGCCGGGGAGCTGTTTTTT. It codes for CASRPGLGAGELFF.

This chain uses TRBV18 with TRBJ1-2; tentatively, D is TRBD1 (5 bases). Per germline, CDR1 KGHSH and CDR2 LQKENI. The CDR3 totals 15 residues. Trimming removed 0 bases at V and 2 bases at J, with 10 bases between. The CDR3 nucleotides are TGTGCCAGCTCACCACCAGGGGTAGGGAACTATGGCTACACCTTC. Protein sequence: CASSPPGVGNYGYTF.

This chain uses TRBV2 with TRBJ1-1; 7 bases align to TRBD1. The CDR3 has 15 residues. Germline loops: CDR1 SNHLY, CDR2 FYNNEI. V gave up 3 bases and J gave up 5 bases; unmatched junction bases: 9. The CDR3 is CASSEGQSGGTEAFF. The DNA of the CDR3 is TGTGCCAGCAGTGAGGGACAGTCAGGGGGGACTGAAGCTTTCTTT.

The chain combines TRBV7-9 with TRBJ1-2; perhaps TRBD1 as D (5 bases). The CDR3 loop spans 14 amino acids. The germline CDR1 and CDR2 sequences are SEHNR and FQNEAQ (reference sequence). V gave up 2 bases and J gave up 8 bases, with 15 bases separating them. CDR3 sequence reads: CASSLNGARGGYTF. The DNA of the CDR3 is TGTGCCAGCAGCTTAAATGGGGCCCGTGGGGGCTACACCTTC.

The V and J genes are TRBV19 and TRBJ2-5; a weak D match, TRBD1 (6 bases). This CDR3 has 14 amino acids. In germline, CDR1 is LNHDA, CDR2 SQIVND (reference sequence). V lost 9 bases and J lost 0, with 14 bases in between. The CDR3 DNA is TGTGCCAGCAACTCAGGGGAAGACCAAGAGACCCAGTACTTC. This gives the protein CASNSGEDQETQYF.

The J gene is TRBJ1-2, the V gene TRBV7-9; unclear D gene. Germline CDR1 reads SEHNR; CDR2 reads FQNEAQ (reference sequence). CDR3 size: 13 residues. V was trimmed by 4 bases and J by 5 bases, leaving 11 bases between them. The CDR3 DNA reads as TGTGCCAGCAGCTACCACAGTCGGTATGGCTACACCTTC. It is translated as CASSYHSRYGYTF.

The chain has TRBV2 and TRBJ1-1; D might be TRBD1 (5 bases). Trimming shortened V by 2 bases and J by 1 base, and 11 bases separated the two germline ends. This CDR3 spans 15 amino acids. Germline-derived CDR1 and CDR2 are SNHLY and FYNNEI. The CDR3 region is CASSERGQGNTEAFF. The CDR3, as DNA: TGTGCCAGCAGTGAACGCGGCCAGGGGAACACTGAAGCTTTCTTT.

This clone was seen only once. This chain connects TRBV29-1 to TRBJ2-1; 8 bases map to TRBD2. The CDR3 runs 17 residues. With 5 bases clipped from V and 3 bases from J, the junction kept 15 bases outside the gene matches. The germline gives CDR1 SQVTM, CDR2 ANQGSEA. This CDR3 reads CSVRGLGEGVGYNEQFF. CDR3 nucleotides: TGCAGCGTTCGGGGACTAGGGGAGGGTGTCGGCTACAATGAGCAGTTCTTC.